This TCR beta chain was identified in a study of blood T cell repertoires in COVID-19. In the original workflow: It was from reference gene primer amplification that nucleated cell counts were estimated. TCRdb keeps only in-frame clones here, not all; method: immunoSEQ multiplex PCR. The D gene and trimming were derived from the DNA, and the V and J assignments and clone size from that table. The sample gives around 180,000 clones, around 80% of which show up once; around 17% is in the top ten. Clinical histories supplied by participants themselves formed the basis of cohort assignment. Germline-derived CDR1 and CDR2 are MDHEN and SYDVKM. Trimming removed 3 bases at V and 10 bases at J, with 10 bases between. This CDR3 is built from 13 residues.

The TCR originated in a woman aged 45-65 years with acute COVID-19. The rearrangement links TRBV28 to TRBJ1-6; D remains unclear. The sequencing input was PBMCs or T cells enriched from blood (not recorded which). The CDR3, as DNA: TGTGCCAGCAGTTTTCCCCGGGTCTCACCCCTCCACTTT. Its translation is CASSFPRVSPLHF. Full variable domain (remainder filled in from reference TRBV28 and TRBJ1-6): DVKVTQSSRYLVKRTGEKVFLECVQDMDHENMFWYRQDPGLGLRLIYFSYDVKMKEKGDIPEGYSVSREKKERFSLILESASTNQTSMYLCASSFPRVSPLHFGNGTRLTVT.